The T cell receptor (beta chain) under discussion was sequenced for a study of response to subunit inactivated influenza vaccine. Study-level points and caveats: Authors proposed each seasonal influenza vaccination draws in few new T cells.

TCRdb used MiXCR to reprocess the RT-PCR reads, holding one entry per CDR3 protein. The table includes 590,000 or so distinct CDR3 sequences, around 15% detected once. The CDR3 is 15 residues long. V lost 3 bases and J lost 5; bases outside the gene matches: 7. Looked up from germline, CDR1 is SQVTM and CDR2 is ANQGSEA. This clonotype has more than one count but fewer than ten. Antigen unknown. This receptor was obtained from a man aged 50-60 years who received an inactivated influenza vaccine. The rearrangement joins TRBV29-1 to TRBJ2-2, with 9 bases fitting TRBD1. Sequenced material: PBMCs from blood, taken around 14 days before vaccination. The CDR3 is CSVDLGQGGTGELFF. CDR3 nucleotides: TGCAGCGTTGACCTGGGACAGGGAGGAACCGGGGAGCTGTTTTTT.